These T cell receptor beta chains were read from a single sample in a study of blood T cells in healthy people across ages. Each CDR3 protein is one row after TCRdb ran MiXCR on the 5' RACE reads. The data show some 790,000 distinct CDR3 sequences, 29% seen once. The sample taken for sequencing was blood. These receptors came from an elderly woman in good health. Each CDR3 is given with its conserved first and last residue. The order of the fields is V gene, D gene, clone size, J gene, CDR3 DNA, CDR3 protein. A D gene is named only where the DNA matches it firmly. Clone size appears in some rows only: once, few, many, or a class for an expanded clone.

TRBV24-1	.	.	TRBJ1-5	TGTGCCACCAGCGGACAGCACAATCAGCCCCAGCATTTT	CATSGQHNQPQHF
TRBV6-5	.	many	TRBJ1-2	TGTGCCAGCAGTTACTCTGGTCGGGGAGCGGTTGGCTACACCTTC	CASSYSGRGAVGYTF
TRBV7-2	TRBD1	.	TRBJ2-1	TGTGCCAGCAGTCGGAAGGGGGACGGGACAGGGCGGAATGAGCAGTTCTTC	CASSRKGDGTGRNEQFF
TRBV20-1	TRBD1	few	TRBJ2-4	TGCAGTGCAACCGCGACAGGGACAGGGAAAAACATTCAGTACTTC	CSATATGTGKNIQYF
TRBV20-1	TRBD1	.	TRBJ2-1	TGCAGTGCTAGAGTGGGACAGGGAGGCGATGAGCAGTTCTTC	CSARVGQGGDEQFF
TRBV5-1	.	.	TRBJ1-1	TGCGCCAGCAGCTTGGATCCGGGAGGAGCTGGAGCTTTCTTT	CASSLDPGGAGAFF
TRBV11-3	.	.	TRBJ2-1	TGTGCCAGCAGCCTTATCCGGGACGGCAATGAGCAGTTCTTC	CASSLIRDGNEQFF
TRBV12-3/TRBV12-4	.	many	TRBJ2-5	TGTGCCAGCAGTTTGACAGGGAGGACCCAAGAGACCCAGTACTTC	CASSLTGRTQETQYF
TRBV4-2	.	.	TRBJ2-3	TGTGCCAGCAGCCAAGGTTCCTCCGATACGCAGTATTTT	CASSQGSSDTQYF
TRBV28	.	.	TRBJ2-4	TGTGCCAGTGCTGAGGGGCTGGCCAAAAACATTCAGTACTTC	CASAEGLAKNIQYF
TRBV5-1	.	.	TRBJ1-6	TGCGCCAGCAGCTTGGCATGGGGAAACGGTGCGGCACCCCTCCACTTT	CASSLAWGNGAAPLHF
TRBV20-1	TRBD2	.	TRBJ2-1	TGCAGTGCTAGAGATCGGGGTCAGCGGGGGACGCACTACAATGAGCAGTATTTC	CSARDRGQRGTHYNEQYF
TRBV24-1	TRBD1	.	TRBJ2-3	TGTGCCACCAGTGACGGGGGACAGGGGACAGATACGCAGTATTTT	CATSDGGQGTDTQYF
TRBV14	.	many	TRBJ2-7	TGTGCCAGCAGCCAGGAGTGGAGCATTGAGTACGAGCAGTACTTC	CASSQEWSIEYEQYF
TRBV12-5	TRBD1	many	TRBJ2-5	TGTGCTGCCCCGCCGGGACAGGGATTTTACAAGCAGTACTTC	CAAPPGQGFYKQYF
TRBV4-1	.	.	TRBJ2-5	TGCGCCAGCAGCCCTCCCGGTACAGCGCCCGGGGCCTACAATGAGCAGTACTTC	CASSPPGTAPGAYNEQYF
TRBV18	TRBD1	few	TRBJ1-1	TGTGCCAGCTCCCCGGGACAGGGGTTAAACACTGAAGCTTTCTTT	CASSPGQGLNTEAFF
TRBV10-3	TRBD1	few	TRBJ1-6	TGTGCCATCAGTCCCACAGGGGGCGCAGAATCACCCCTCCACTTT	CAISPTGGAESPLHF
TRBV29-1	.	.	TRBJ1-4	TGCAGCGTTGGAGTGAGGGGTGAAAAACTGTTTTTT	CSVGVRGEKLFF
TRBV29-1	.	.	TRBJ2-7	TGCAGCGTTGTTGAGGCAGACTTTCAAGGGACTCAGTACTTC	CSVVEADFQGTQYF
TRBV28	.	few	TRBJ2-7	TGTGCCAGCATACCCGGGGGCAATTCCTACGAGCAGTACTTC	CASIPGGNSYEQYF
TRBV15	TRBD1	many	TRBJ2-6	TGTGCCACCAGCGGGGGACAGGGTTACGTCCTGACTTTC	CATSGGQGYVLTF
TRBV30	.	.	TRBJ1-2	TGTGCCTGGTCCCTCGGAACTAACTATGGCTACACCTTC	CAWSLGTNYGYTF
TRBV6-2/TRBV6-3	.	few	TRBJ2-5	TGTGCCAGCAGTCCCGGTACGGACGAGCGGTACTTC	CASSPGTDERYF
TRBV6-5	TRBD2	many	TRBJ2-7	TGTGCCAGCAGGGTGAGCGGGGGGGTGACCTACGAGCAGTACTTC	CASRVSGGVTYEQYF
TRBV7-2	.	.	TRBJ1-3	TGTGCCAGCAGCCCCCAGATGGGGGCTGGAAACACCATATATTTT	CASSPQMGAGNTIYF
TRBV2	.	.	TRBJ1-1	TGTGCCAGCAGTGAAATTCGGACAGATGTAATGAACACTGAAGCTTTCTTT	CASSEIRTDVMNTEAFF
TRBV6-1	TRBD2	few	TRBJ2-7	TGTGCCAGCAGTGAAGCTCCCGGGGGGGTCTACAATGAGCAGTACTTC	CASSEAPGGVYNEQYF
TRBV6-5	TRBD1	many	TRBJ2-5	TGTGCCAGCCACGACAGGGTGGCGGAGACCCAGTACTTC	CASHDRVAETQYF
TRBV19	.	.	TRBJ1-6	TGTGCCAGTAGTATGGGCAGGGTTGGCTCACCCCTCCACTTT	CASSMGRVGSPLHF
TRBV7-7	.	.	TRBJ2-5	TGTGCTAGCAGCTTAGAAGTTATGGGCGTACAAGAGACCCAGTACTTC	CASSLEVMGVQETQYF
TRBV7-6	TRBD1	.	TRBJ2-5	TGTGCCGGCAGCCTGACAGGGCCCCAAGAGACCCAGTACTTC	CAGSLTGPQETQYF
TRBV11-3	.	.	TRBJ2-1	TGTGCCAGCAGCTTAGACAGACGGAATGGGCAGTTCTTC	CASSLDRRNGQFF
TRBV7-2	.	.	TRBJ2-1	TGTGCCAGCAGCGCAAAACAGGGAGGCACGTATTTCTTC	CASSAKQGGTYFF
TRBV7-2	.	.	TRBJ1-1	TGTGCCAGCAGCTTTACTACAGCGAACACTGAAGCTTTCTTT	CASSFTTANTEAFF
TRBV29-1	.	many	TRBJ1-2	TGCAGCGTTGGGGTCTCCGGGGGACCTGGCTACACCTTC	CSVGVSGGPGYTF
TRBV4-3	TRBD1	many	TRBJ1-2	TGCGCCAGCAGCCAAGAAGGGGCAGGGGGCAGCTATGGCTACACCTTC	CASSQEGAGGSYGYTF
TRBV4-2	TRBD1	.	TRBJ1-1	TGTGCCAGCAGCCGAAGAGGGACAGGTAGAGGGGGGGACACTGAAGCTTTCTTT	CASSRRGTGRGGDTEAFF
TRBV12-3/TRBV12-4	TRBD1	many	TRBJ1-4	TGTGCCAGCCGGACAGGGGGAAGGGAAAAACTGTTTTTT	CASRTGGREKLFF
TRBV2	.	.	TRBJ2-5	TGTGCCAGCAGTGATGGGGGGTCCCCATCTACTAACAATGAGCAGTACTTC	CASSDGGSPSTNNEQYF
TRBV6-2/TRBV6-3	.	many	TRBJ1-1	TGTGCCAGCAACGAAGGACACATTGAGAACACTGAAGCTTTCTTT	CASNEGHIENTEAFF
TRBV7-8	TRBD1	many	TRBJ2-5	TGTGCCAGCAGCTTAGTCCCCCCGACAGGGTGGCTGTGGGAGACCCAGTACTTC	CASSLVPPTGWLWETQYF
TRBV10-3	.	many	TRBJ2-7	TGTGCCATCAGTGTCGGCGGCTCTTACGAGCAGTACTTC	CAISVGGSYEQYF
TRBV3-1	.	many	TRBJ1-2	TGTGCCAGCAGCCAACCGGGCAGACGCTATGGCTACACCTTC	CASSQPGRRYGYTF
TRBV12-3/TRBV12-4	TRBD2	.	TRBJ2-1	TGTACCAGCAGTTATTACGGGACTAGCGCCCCTCTGGAGCAGTTCTTC	CTSSYYGTSAPLEQFF
TRBV18	TRBD1	many	TRBJ2-1	TGTGCCAGCTCATCACAGGGGGCGAGGGATGAGCAGTTCTTC	CASSSQGARDEQFF
TRBV30	.	.	TRBJ1-6	TGTGCCTGGAGTGCTCACAGCAATTCACCCCTCCACTTT	CAWSAHSNSPLHF
TRBV20-1	TRBD1	.	TRBJ2-5	TGCAGTGCCAAGGGATGGGACAGCCAAGAGACCCAGTACTTC	CSAKGWDSQETQYF
TRBV4-3	TRBD1	.	TRBJ2-1	TGCGCCAGCAGCCAAGATAAAGGACAGGGGACCCATCGCTCCTATGAGCAGTTCTTC	CASSQDKGQGTHRSYEQFF
TRBV5-5	.	many	TRBJ1-1	TGTGCCAGCAGCTTAGCGGGGGTAGTGAACACTGAAGCTTTCTTT	CASSLAGVVNTEAFF
TRBV7-9	.	many	TRBJ2-6	TGTGCCAGCAGCCCCCAGGCCTATGGGGCCAACGTCCTGACTTTC	CASSPQAYGANVLTF
TRBV4-2	TRBD2	few	TRBJ2-7	TGTGCCAGCAGCCAATCATTGGTCGCTAGCGGGGGGCTCATGAGCTACAATGAGCAGTACTTC	CASSQSLVASGGLMSYNEQYF
TRBV20-1	TRBD2	many	TRBJ2-1	TGCAGTGCTTCCCTAATGACTAGCGGGGGGGACGAGCAGTTCTTC	CSASLMTSGGDEQFF
TRBV6-2/TRBV6-3	.	.	TRBJ1-5	TGTGCCAGCAGTTCAGACGGTCCAAGCCAGCCCCAGCATTTT	CASSSDGPSQPQHF
TRBV29-1	.	.	TRBJ2-3	TGCAGCGTAACCCGGACAGTCACAGATACGCAGTATTTT	CSVTRTVTDTQYF